The sequence of this TCR beta chain was determined in a study of a mutant IDH1 vaccine in newly diagnosed glioma. Study-wide context: Treated patients had a mean age of approximately 41 years and a sex split that was around 62% male and about 40% female.

Indicated time point: baseline, week 1 (first vaccination visit). Treatment given: pre-vaccination baseline after standard-of-care therapy. Donors had new IDH1-mutant astrocytomas of WHO grade 3 or 4 (ATRX-lost). As to this clone: What it binds is not known.

There are 14 residues in the CDR3. The germline gives CDR1 MNHEY, CDR2 SMNVEV (reference sequence). Trimming took off 3 bases at V and 2 bases at J, with 11 bases between the two ends. Some clones are missing from TCRdb's copy, which holds only in-frame ones; the method was immunoSEQ multiplex PCR. Of about 46,000 clones listed, roughly 85% were seen once; the top ten hold about 2.2%. Study-wide findings and caveats: Any relationship between pseudoprogression and changes in top peripheral T cell clonotypes seemed absent.

The sample consisted of PBMCs, taken from a glioma patient treated with radiotherapy, temozolomide or both. The chain links TRBV27 to TRBJ2-7; D gene ambiguous. The receptor was isolated from a man in his forties or fifties with glioma. CDR3 sequence reads: CASSFYLRPYEQYF. CDR3 DNA: TGTGCCAGCAGTTTCTATCTCCGCCCCTACGAGCAGTACTTC.